One and the same sample provided the 10 T cell receptor beta chains below, sequenced in a study of immune heterogeneity within non-small cell lung tumors. Multiplex PCR with 32 V and 13 J primers amplified TCR beta CDR3. TCRdb re-called the multiplex PCR reads through MiXCR, storing one row per CDR3 protein. This table has 2,500 to 3,000 distinct CDR3 sequences, around 26% appearing once. As template, the study used bulk tumor genomic DNA at 600 to 700 ng per sample. Every primary tumor yielded several biopsies, spaced far apart, that were taken during surgery. Before undergoing curative surgery, patients had newly diagnosed non-small cell lung cancer that was untreated. Sequencing input: lung tumor tissue. The receptor set was obtained from a man between 60 and 75 years old with non-small cell lung cancer.

By its share, this clonotype is medium-sized. The chain has TRBV15 and TRBJ2-7; no clear D gene. The CDR3 spans 18 residues. V was shortened by 0 bases and J by 2 bases, with 20 bases between the two germline ends. Germline V CDR1 and CDR2: LNHNV, YYDKDF (reference sequence). CDR3 DNA: TGTGCCACCAGCAGAGATAGGGAAATGGGTAGAAAGCCCTACGAGCAGTACTTC. Its translation: CATSRDREMGRKPYEQYF.

Comments on this clonotype: A single base separates this from a much larger clone, so it may be a read error. CDR3 region: CASSLGTWTDSNYGYTF. CDR3 sequence (DNA): TGTGCCAGCAGCTTAGGCACCTGGACGGATTCTAACTATGGCTACACCTTC. The chain has TRBV7-9 and TRBJ1-2; D not resolved. CDR1 is SEHNR, CDR2 FQNEAQ, per germline (reference sequence). The V and J ends lost 1 base and 0 bases respectively, with 15 bases between them. There are 17 residues in the CDR3. Based on the CDR3 plus reference TRBV7-9 and TRBJ1-2, the full variable domain is DTGVSQNPRHKITKRGQNVTFRCDPISEHNRLYWYRQTLGQGPEFLTYFQNEAQLEKSRLLSDRFSAERPKGSFSTLEIQRTEQGDSAMYLCASSLGTWTDSNYGYTFGSGTRLTVV.

As regards this clonotype: A much larger clone differs from this one at a single base, so this may be a read error. V usage is TRBV30 and J usage is TRBJ2-3; D could derive from TRBD1 or TRBD2 (6 bases each). The CDR3 length is 16 residues. Germline V gene data show CDR1 as GTSNPN and CDR2 as SVGIG (reference sequence). The germline V and J ends were trimmed by 2 bases and 0 bases, with 15 bases remaining between them. The CDR3 protein is CAWSIVGGGSTDTQYF. CDR3 DNA: TGTGCCTGGAGTATTGTGGGGGGCGGAAGCACAGATACGCAGTATTTT.

Within the sample, this clonotype is medium-sized (0.01 to 0.1%). The genes are TRBV24-1 and TRBJ1-1; no clear D. The V and J ends lost 6 bases and 3 bases respectively, with 10 bases between them. The CDR3 extends over 13 amino acids. Germline V lookup: CDR1 KGHDR, CDR2 SFDVKD. CDR3 sequence: CATSPNGHTEAFF. The CDR3 bases are TGTGCCACCAGTCCGAATGGGCACACTGAAGCTTTCTTT.

On this clonotype itself: At one end, the junction sequence differs from germline, possibly due to a read error. This chain uses TRBV12-3 or TRBV12-4 with TRBJ1-5; TRBD1 is a possible D gene (6 bases). This CDR3 comprises 14 residues. CDR3 residues: CASRRTGRSQSQHF. The CDR3 nucleotides are TGTGCCAGCAGGAGAACAGGGCGAAGTCAGTCCCAGCATTTT.

A word on this clonotype: Given a much more abundant clone one base away, this may be a read error. The chain joins TRBV28 to TRBJ2-2; TRBD1 or TRBD2 may be the D gene (5 bases each). The CDR3 totals 20 residues. CDR1 and CDR2 from the germline V gene are MDHEN and SYDVKM. V was trimmed by 7 bases and J by 0 bases, leaving 27 bases between them. DNA of the CDR3: TGTGCCAGCAAGCCCGACCCTCGGCTGGGGGTCAAAACGAACACCGGGGAGCTGTTTTTT. Its translation: CASKPDPRLGVKTNTGELFF.

V usage is TRBV28 and J usage is TRBJ2-2, with 14 bases that match TRBD2. V trimming: 4 bases; J trimming: 8 bases; junction bases outside the gene matches: 3. From germline, CDR1 is MDHEN and CDR2 SYDVKM. The CDR3 spans 15 residues. Here the CDR3 DNA reads TGTGCCAGCAGTTCAGGGACTAGCGGGAGTGGGGAGCTGTTTTTT. Translating it yields CASSSGTSGSGELFF.

This clonotype qualifies as medium-sized. V and J are TRBV20-1 and TRBJ1-6; D remains unclear. The germline V gene has CDR1 DFQATT and CDR2 SNEGSKA (reference sequence). The CDR3 runs to 12 residues. Trimming took 4 bases from V and 8 from J, leaving 9 bases between them. In DNA, the CDR3 is TGCAGTGCTACTGAGGCGTATTCACCCCTCCACTTT. Its protein product is CSATEAYSPLHF.

Details on this clonotype: A read error is possible here, since a much larger clone lies one base away. The gene calls are TRBV6-1 and TRBJ2-3; D gene uncertain. The CDR3 has 13 amino acids. Germline values: CDR1 MNHNS, CDR2 SASEGT. CDR3 amino acids: CSGTPDDTDTQYF. CDR3 nucleotide sequence: TGTTCCGGAACCCCTGATGACACAGATACGCAGTATTTT.

On this clonotype itself: A junction boundary mismatches the germline segment, possibly from a read error. This chain joins TRBV15 and TRBJ2-5, with a tentative D call TRBD1 (5 bases). The CDR3 covers 15 residues. Germline assignment: CDR1 LNHNV and CDR2 YYDKDF (reference sequence). The CDR3 nucleotides read TGTGCCACCAGCAGGGGGCGGAGAAGCCAAGAGGCCCAGTACTTC. Translation: CATSRGRRSQEAQYF.